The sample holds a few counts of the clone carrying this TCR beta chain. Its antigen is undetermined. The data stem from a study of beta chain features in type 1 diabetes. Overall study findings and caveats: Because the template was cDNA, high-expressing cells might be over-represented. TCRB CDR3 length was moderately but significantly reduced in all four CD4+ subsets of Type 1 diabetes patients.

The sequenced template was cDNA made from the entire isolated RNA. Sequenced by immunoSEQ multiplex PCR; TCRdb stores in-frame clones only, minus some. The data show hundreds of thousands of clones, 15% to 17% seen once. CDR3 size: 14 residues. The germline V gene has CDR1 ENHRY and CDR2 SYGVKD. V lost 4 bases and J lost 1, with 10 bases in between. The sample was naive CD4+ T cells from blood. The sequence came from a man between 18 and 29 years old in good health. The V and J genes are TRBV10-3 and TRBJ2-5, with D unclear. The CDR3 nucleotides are TGTGCCATCAGTGTTAGTGATTCCCAAGAGACCCAGTACTTC. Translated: CAISVSDSQETQYF.